This TCR beta chain was identified in a study of shared clonotypes between healthy human individuals. This clone was seen only once. The antigen is undetermined. Study-wide results and caveats: With few donors, the genetic and exposure-history diversity represented was limited.

Assay execution took place at the deep level. Sequencing was performed with immunoSEQ multiplex PCR; in TCRdb, only in-frame clones are kept and a portion is missing. This table holds over a million clones, approximately 98.5% found once. This TCR was sampled from a man aged 25 to 40 in good health. Sequencing used naive CD4+ T cells sorted from blood. Stated subset: CD45RA+ positively selected.

CDR3 coding DNA: TGTGCCAGCAGCCTGAGGCTCGGGGCGGGAAATGAAAAACTGTTTTTT. This encodes CASSLRLGAGNEKLFF. This rearrangement joins TRBV13 to TRBJ1-4; weak D call: TRBD1 (5 bases). Trimming cost V 5 bases and J 5 bases, with 18 bases left between them. Germline V gene sequence: CDR1 PRHDT, CDR2 FYEKMQ (reference sequence). The CDR3 is 16 amino acids.